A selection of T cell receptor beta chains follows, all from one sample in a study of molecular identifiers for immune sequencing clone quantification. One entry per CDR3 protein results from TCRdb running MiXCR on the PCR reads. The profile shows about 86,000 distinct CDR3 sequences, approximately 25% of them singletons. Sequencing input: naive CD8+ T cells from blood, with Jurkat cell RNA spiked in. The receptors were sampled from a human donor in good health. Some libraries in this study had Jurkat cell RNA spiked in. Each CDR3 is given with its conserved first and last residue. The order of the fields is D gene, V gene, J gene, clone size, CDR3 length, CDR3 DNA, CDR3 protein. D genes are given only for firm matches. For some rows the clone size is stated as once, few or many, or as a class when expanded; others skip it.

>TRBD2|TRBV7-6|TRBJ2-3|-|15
TGTGCCAGCAGCCTTGAGCGGGAGTTTAGAGATACGCAGTATTTT
CASSLEREFRDTQYF
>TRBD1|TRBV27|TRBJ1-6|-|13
TGTGCCAGCGCCGACAGGGGGCTTTCACCCCTCCACTTT
CASADRGLSPLHF
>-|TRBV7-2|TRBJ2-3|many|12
TGTGCCAGCAGCCTCTACGCAGATACGCAGTATTTT
CASSLYADTQYF
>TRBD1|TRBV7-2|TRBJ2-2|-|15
TGTGCCAGCAGCCACCCGACAGGGTCCACCGGGGAGCTGTTTTTT
CASSHPTGSTGELFF
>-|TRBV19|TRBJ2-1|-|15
TGTGCCAGTAGTATTGGTTCCAGGGAATACAATGAGCAGTTCTTC
CASSIGSREYNEQFF
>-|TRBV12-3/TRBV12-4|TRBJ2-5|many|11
TGTGCCAGCAGTGAGGGGGAGACCCAGTACTTC
CASSEGETQYF
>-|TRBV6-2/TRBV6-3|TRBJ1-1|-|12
TGTGCCGGCAGTTATGGGAACACTGAAGCTTTCTTT
CAGSYGNTEAFF
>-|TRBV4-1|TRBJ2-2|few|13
TGCGCCAGCAGCCAAATATACCCCGGGGAGCTGTTTTTT
CASSQIYPGELFF
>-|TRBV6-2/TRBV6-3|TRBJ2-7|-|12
TGTGCCAGCAGCCGTCCCCTCTACGAGCAGTACTTC
CASSRPLYEQYF
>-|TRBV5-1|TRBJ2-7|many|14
TGCGCCAGCAGCTTCGCGGGCTCCTCCTACGAGCAGTACTTC
CASSFAGSSYEQYF
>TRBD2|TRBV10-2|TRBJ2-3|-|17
TGCGCCAGCAGTGACCCCGCCCGGGACTACAAAACAGATACGCAGTATTTT
CASSDPARDYKTDTQYF
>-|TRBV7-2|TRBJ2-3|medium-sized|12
TGTGCCAGCAGCACTGGGACTCCTCAGCAGTATTTT
CASSTGTPQQYF
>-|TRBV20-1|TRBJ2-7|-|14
TGCAGTGCTAGAGATCAGGGTAACTCCTACGAGCAGTACTTC
CSARDQGNSYEQYF
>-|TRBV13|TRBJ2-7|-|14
TGTGCCAGCAGCTTCATCCGGAACTCCTACGAGCAGTACTTC
CASSFIRNSYEQYF
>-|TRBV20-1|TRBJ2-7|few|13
TGCAGTGCCCATGAGGTCAACTCCTACGAGCAGTACTTC
CSAHEVNSYEQYF
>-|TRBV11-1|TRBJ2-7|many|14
TGTGCCAGCAGCTTGGCCGGGAGCTCCTACGAGCAGTACTTC
CASSLAGSSYEQYF
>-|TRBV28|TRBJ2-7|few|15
TGTGCCAGCAGCGGAAAAGTGGACAGACGATACGGGCAGTACTTC
CASSGKVDRRYGQYF
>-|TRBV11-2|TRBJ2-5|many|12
TGTGCCAGCAGGCAAGGGAAAGGGACCCAGTACTTC
CASRQGKGTQYF
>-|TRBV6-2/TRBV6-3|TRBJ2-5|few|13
TGTGCCAGCAGTCGGACAGCCTGGGAGACCCAGTACTTC
CASSRTAWETQYF
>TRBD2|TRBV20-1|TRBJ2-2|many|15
TGCAGTGCTAGGGGGACTAGCAGCAACACCGGGGAGCTGTTTTTT
CSARGTSSNTGELFF
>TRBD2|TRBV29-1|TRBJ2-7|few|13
TGCAGCGTCACAGGCGGGGGCTCCTACGAGCAGTACTTC
CSVTGGGSYEQYF
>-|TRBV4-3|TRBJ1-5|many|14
TGCGCCAGCAGCCAAGATGGCGGGAATCAGCCCCAGCATTTT
CASSQDGGNQPQHF
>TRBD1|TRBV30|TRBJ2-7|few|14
TGTGCCTGGAGCGTCGACAGGGGTACCTACGAGCAGTACTTC
CAWSVDRGTYEQYF
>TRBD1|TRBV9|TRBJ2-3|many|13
TGTGCCAGCAGCCAGGGGGTCACAGATACGCAGTATTTT
CASSQGVTDTQYF
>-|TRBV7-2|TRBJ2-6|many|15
TGTGCCAGCAGCTCCTACTTCTCTGGGGCCAACGTCCTGACTTTC
CASSSYFSGANVLTF
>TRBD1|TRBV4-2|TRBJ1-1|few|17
TGTGCCAGCAGCCAAAACTGGGACAGAGCCTCGAACACTGAAGCTTTCTTT
CASSQNWDRASNTEAFF
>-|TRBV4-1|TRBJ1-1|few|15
TGCGCCAGCAGCCAAGGGGCGCGGGCGGTCACTGAAGCTTTCTTT
CASSQGARAVTEAFF
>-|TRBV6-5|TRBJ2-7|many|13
TGTGCCAGCAGTTACTCGAGGGCCTACGAGCAGTACTTC
CASSYSRAYEQYF
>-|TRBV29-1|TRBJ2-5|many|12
TGCAGCGCCTCTGACACCCAAGAGACCCAGTACTTC
CSASDTQETQYF
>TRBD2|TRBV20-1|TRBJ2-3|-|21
TGCAGTGCTAGAGTTGGGGCCCGGGATGGGACTAGCGGAGCTAGCACAGATACGCAGTATTTT
CSARVGARDGTSGASTDTQYF
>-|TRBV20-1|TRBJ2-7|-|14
TGCAGTGCAACCGGGACGTCGAGCTCCTACGAGCAGTACTTC
CSATGTSSSYEQYF
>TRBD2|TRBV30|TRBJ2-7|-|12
TGTGCCTGGAGTGTGTTAGCGGGCGAGCAGTACTTC
CAWSVLAGEQYF
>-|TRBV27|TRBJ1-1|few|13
TGTGCCAGCAGCTACAGGGTGTACACTGAAGCTTTCTTT
CASSYRVYTEAFF
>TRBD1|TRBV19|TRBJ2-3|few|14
TGTGCCAGTAGCCGGGACAGGGGGACAGATACGCAGTATTTT
CASSRDRGTDTQYF
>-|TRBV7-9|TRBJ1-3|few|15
TGTGCCAGCAGTCACGGTTGGCAAGAAGGAAACACCATATATTTT
CASSHGWQEGNTIYF
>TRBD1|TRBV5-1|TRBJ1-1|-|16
TGCGCCAGCAGCCCGGATCGCGCAGGGGGTAACACTGAAGCTTTCTTT
CASSPDRAGGNTEAFF
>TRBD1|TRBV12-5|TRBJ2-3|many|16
TGTGCTAGTGGTAAAGCCGGGACAGGGGACACAGATACGCAGTATTTT
CASGKAGTGDTDTQYF
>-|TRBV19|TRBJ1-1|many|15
TGTGCCAGTAGTATAGGACAGATACTGAACACTGAAGCTTTCTTT
CASSIGQILNTEAFF
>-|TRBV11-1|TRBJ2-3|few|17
TGTGCCAGCAGCTTGTCCTTCGGGACTCCAGCGGTAGATACGCAGTATTTT
CASSLSFGTPAVDTQYF
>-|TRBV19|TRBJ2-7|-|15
TGTGCCAGTAGCCCAGGTTACGGGAGCTCCTACGAGCAGTACTTC
CASSPGYGSSYEQYF
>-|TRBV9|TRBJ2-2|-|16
TGTGCCAGCAGCGAAGGGGGGACATCTGCGGCCGGGGAGCTGTTTTTT
CASSEGGTSAAGELFF